This T cell receptor beta chain was retrieved from a study of CD8 T cells in ankylosing spondylitis. Whole-study results and caveats: According to the report, clones linked to the disease were significantly enriched in matched synovial fluid samples taken from ankylosing spondylitis patients.

TCRdb used MiXCR to reprocess the 5' RACE reads, holding one entry per CDR3 protein. The repertoire has hundreds of thousands of distinct CDR3 sequences, 20% to 25% of them found once; the top ten carry around 13%. This clonotype has only a few counts. Its antigen is currently unknown. The sequenced sample consisted of blood, either unsorted or a sorted T cell fraction (not recorded which). The sequence was collected from a male donor with ankylosing spondylitis or in good health (not recorded which).

The CDR3 sequence is CASSPFSTSGETQYF. As DNA, the CDR3 is TGTGCCAGCAGCCCCTTCTCGACTAGCGGGGAGACCCAGTACTTC. The chain is built from TRBV11-2 and TRBJ2-5; the match to TRBD2 covers 10 bases. With V trimmed by 5 bases and J by 5 bases, 8 bases remained unmatched. Looked up from germline, CDR1 is SGHAT and CDR2 is FQNNGV. The CDR3 loop spans 15 amino acids.